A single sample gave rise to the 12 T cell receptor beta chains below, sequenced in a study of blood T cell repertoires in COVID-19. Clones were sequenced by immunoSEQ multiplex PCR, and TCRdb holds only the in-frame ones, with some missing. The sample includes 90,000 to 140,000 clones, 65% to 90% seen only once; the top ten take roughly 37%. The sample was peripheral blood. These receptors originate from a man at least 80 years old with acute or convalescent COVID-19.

The CDR3 bases are TGCGCCAGCAGCCCGAACTCTCGCGGGTTGAATGAGCAGTTCTTC. This sequence encodes CASSPNSRGLNEQFF. This chain uses TRBV4-3 with TRBJ2-1, with TRBD2 as a possible D gene (5 bases). V was shortened by 4 bases and J by 7 bases, with 17 bases between the two germline ends. The CDR3 has 15 amino acids. The germline CDR1 and CDR2 sequences are LGHNA and YSLEER.

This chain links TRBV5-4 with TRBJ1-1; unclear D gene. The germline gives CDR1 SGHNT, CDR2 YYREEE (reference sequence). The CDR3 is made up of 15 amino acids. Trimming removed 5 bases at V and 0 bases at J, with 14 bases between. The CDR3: CASSSLGGLNTEAFF. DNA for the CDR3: TGTGCCAGCAGTTCCTTGGGAGGACTGAACACTGAAGCTTTCTTT.

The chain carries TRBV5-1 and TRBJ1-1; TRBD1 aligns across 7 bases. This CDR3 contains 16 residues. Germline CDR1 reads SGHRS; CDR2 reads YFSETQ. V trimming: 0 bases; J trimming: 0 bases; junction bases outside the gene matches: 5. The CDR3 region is CASSLAKGAMNTEAFF. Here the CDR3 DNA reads TGCGCCAGCAGCTTGGCCAAGGGGGCGATGAACACTGAAGCTTTCTTT.

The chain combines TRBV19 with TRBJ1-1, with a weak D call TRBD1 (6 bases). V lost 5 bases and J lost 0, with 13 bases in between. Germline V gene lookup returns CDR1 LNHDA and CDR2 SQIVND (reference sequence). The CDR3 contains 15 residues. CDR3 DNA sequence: TGTGCCAGTAGTCCCGGGACATTGTTGAACACTGAAGCTTTCTTT. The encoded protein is CASSPGTLLNTEAFF.

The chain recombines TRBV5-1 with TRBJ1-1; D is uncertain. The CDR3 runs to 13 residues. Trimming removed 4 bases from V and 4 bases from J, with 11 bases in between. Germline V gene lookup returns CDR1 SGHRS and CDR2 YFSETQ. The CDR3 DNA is TGCGCCAGCAGCCTTGACCCGGGCACTGAAGCTTTCTTT. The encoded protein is CASSLDPGTEAFF.

The CDR3 loop is CAISVMGQGHNEQFF. CDR3 DNA: TGTGCCATCAGTGTTATGGGACAGGGCCACAATGAGCAGTTCTTC. The chain couples TRBV10-3 to TRBJ2-1; 9 bases match TRBD1. The ends lost 4 bases at V and 5 bases at J; junction bases unmatched: 6. CDR3 length: 15 amino acids. Germline CDR1 ENHRY, CDR2 SYGVKD.

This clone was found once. CDR3 amino acids: CASSLSTGTEAFF. The CDR3 DNA is TGTGCCAGCAGCCTATCGACGGGGACTGAAGCTTTCTTT. The chain couples TRBV5-4 to TRBJ1-1; D unclear. This CDR3 contains 13 residues. Trimming took off 4 bases at V and 5 bases at J, with 12 bases between the two ends. Looked up from germline, CDR1 is SGHNT and CDR2 is YYREEE (reference sequence).

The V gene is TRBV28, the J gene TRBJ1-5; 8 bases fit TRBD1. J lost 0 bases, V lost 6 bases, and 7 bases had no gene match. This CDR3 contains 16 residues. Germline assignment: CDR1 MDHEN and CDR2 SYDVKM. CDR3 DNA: TGTGCCAGCAGACCGGACAGGGCTTATAGCAATCAGCCCCAGCATTTT. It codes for CASRPDRAYSNQPQHF.

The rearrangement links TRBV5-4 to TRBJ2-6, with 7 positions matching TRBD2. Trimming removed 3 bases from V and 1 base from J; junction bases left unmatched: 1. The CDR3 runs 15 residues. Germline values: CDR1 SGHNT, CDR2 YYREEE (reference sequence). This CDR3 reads CASSSAGSGANVLTF. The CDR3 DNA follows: TGTGCCAGCAGCTCAGCGGGGTCTGGGGCCAACGTCCTGACTTTC.

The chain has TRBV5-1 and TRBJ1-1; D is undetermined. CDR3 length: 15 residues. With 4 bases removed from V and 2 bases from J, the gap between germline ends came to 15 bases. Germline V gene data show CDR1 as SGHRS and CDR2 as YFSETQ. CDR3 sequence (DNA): TGCGCCAGCAGCCCTCTTACCCCCACAAACACTGAAGCTTTCTTT. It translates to CASSPLTPTNTEAFF. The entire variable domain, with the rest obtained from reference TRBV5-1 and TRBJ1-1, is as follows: KAGVTQTPRYLIKTRGQQVTLSCSPISGHRSVSWYQQTPGQGLQFLFEYFSETQRNKGNFPGRFSGRQFSNSRSEMNVSTLELGDSALYLCASSPLTPTNTEAFFGQGTRLTVV.

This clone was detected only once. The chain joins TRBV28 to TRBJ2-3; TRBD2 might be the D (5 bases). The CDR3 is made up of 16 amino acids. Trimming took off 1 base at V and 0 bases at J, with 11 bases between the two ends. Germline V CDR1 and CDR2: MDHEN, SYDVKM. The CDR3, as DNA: TGTGCCAGCAGTTTATTAGGAGCGGAAAGCACAGATACGCAGTATTTT. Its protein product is CASSLLGAESTDTQYF.

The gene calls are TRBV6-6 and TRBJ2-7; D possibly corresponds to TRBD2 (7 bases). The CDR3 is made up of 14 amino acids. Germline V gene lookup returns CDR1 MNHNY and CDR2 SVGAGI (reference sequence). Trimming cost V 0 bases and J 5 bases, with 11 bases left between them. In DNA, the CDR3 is TGTGCCAGCAGTTACTCGGGGGGGGGCCACGAGCAGTACTTC. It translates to CASSYSGGGHEQYF.